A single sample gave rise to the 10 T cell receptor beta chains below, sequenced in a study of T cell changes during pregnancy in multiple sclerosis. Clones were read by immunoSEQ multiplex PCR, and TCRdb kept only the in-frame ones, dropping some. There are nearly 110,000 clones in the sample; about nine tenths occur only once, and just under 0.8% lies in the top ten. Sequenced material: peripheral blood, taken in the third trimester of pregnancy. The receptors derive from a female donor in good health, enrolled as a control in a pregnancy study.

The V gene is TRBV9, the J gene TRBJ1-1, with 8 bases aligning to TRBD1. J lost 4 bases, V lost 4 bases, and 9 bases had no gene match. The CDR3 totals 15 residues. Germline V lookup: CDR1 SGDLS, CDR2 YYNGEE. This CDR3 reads CASSLGQEVTTEAFF. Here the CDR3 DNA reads TGTGCCAGCAGCTTGGGACAGGAGGTGACCACTGAAGCTTTCTTT.

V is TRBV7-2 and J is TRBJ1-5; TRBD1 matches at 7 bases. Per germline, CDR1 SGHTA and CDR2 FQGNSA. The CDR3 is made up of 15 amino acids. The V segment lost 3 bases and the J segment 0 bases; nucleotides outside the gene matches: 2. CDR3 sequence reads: CASSLGQSSNQPQHF. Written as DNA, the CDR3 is TGTGCCAGCAGCTTGGGACAGAGTAGCAATCAGCCCCAGCATTTT.

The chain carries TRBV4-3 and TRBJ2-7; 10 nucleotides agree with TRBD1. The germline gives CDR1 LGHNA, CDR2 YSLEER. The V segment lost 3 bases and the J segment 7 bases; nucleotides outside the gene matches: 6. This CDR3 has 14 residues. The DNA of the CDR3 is TGCGCCAGCAGCCATTCCGGGACAGGGGTTGAGCAGTACTTC. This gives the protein CASSHSGTGVEQYF.

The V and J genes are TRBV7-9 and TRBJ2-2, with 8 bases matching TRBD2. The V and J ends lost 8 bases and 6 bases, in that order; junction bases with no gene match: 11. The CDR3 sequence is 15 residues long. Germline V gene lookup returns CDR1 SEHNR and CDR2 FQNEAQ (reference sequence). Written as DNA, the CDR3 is TGTGCCAGCTATATTGGCGGGGGGAGTCCCGGGGAGCTGTTTTTT. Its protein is CASYIGGGSPGELFF. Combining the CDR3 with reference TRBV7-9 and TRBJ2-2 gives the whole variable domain DTGVSQNPRHKITKRGQNVTFRCDPISEHNRLYWYRQTLGQGPEFLTYFQNEAQLEKSRLLSDRFSAERPKGSFSTLEIQRTEQGDSAMYLCASYIGGGSPGELFFGEGSRLTVL.

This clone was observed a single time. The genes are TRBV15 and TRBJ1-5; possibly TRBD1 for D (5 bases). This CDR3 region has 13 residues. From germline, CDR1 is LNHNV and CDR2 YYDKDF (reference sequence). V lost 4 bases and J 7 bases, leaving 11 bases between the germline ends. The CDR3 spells CATSINQGQPQHF. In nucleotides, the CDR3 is TGTGCCACCAGCATTAACCAGGGACAGCCCCAGCATTTT.

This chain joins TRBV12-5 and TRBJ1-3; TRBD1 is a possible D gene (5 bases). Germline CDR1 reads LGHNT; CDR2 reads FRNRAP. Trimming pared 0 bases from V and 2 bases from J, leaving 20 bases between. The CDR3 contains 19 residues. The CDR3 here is CASGLVRNLFVRAGNTIYF. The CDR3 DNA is TGTGCTAGTGGTTTGGTACGAAATTTGTTTGTCAGGGCTGGAAACACCATATATTTT. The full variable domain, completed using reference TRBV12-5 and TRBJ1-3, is DARVTQTPRHKVTEMGQEVTMRCQPILGHNTVFWYRQTMMQGLELLAYFRNRAPLDDSGMPKDRFSAEMPDATLATLKIQPSEPRDSAVYFCASGLVRNLFVRAGNTIYFGEGSWLTVV.

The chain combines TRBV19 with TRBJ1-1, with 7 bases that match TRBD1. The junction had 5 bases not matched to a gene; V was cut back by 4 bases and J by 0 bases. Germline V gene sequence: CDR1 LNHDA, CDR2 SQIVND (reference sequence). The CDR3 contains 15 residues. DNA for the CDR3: TGTGCCAGTAGTACTCGGGACAGCATGAACACTGAAGCTTTCTTT. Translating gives CASSTRDSMNTEAFF.

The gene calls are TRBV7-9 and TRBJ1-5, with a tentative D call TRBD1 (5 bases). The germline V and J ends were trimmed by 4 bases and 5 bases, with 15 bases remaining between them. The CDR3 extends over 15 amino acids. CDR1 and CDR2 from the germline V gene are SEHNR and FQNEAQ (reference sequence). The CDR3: CASSSRGGVDQPQHF. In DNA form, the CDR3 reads TGTGCCAGCAGCTCCCGGGGGGGTGTGGATCAGCCCCAGCATTTT.

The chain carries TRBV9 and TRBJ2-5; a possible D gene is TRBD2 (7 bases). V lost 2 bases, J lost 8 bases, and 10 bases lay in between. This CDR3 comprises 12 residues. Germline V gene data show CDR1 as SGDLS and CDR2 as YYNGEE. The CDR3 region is CASSVGGGTQYF. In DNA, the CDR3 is TGTGCCAGCAGCGTGGGGGGGGGCACCCAGTACTTC.

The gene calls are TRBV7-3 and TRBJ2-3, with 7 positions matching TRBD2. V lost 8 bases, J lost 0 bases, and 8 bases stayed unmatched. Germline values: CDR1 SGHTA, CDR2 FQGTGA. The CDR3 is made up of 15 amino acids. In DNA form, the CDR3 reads TGTGCCAGCGCGAGGGCGGGGGTTAGCACAGATACGCAGTATTTT. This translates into CASARAGVSTDTQYF. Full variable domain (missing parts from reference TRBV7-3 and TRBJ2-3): GAGVSQTPSNKVTEKGKYVELRCDPISGHTALYWYRQSLGQGPEFLIYFQGTGAADDSGLPNDRFFAVRPEGSVSTLKIQRTERGDSAVYLCASARAGVSTDTQYFGPGTRLTVL.